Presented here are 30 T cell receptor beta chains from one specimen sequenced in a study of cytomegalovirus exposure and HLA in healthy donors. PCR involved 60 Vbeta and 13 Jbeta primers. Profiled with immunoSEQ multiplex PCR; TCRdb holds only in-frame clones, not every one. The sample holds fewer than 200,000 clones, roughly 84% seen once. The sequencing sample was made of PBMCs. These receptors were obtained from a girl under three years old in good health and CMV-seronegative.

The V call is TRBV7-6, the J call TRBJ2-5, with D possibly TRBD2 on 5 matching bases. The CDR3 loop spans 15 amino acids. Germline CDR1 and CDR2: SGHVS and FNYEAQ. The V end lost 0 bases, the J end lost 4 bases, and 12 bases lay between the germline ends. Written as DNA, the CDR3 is TGTGCCAGCAGCTTAGCTCTAGCTTTCGCAGAGACCCAGTACTTC. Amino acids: CASSLALAFAETQYF.

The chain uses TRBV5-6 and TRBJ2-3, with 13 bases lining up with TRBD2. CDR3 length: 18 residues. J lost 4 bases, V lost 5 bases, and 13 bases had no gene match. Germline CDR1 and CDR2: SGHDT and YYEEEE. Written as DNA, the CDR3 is TGTGCCAGCAGTGGGGGGCCAGGGACTAGCGGGACCGCAGATACGCAGTATTTT. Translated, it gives CASSGGPGTSGTADTQYF.

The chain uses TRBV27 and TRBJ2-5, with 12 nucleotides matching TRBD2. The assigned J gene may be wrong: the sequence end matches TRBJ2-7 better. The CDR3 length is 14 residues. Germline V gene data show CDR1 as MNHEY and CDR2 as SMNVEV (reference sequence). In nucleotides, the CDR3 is TGTGCCAGCAGTTTCGGGACTAGCGGGTACGAGCAGTACTTC. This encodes CASSFGTSGYEQYF.

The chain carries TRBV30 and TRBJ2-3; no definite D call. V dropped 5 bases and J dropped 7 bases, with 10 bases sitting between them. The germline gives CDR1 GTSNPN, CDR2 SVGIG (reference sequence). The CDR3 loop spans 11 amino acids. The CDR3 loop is CAWGPENTQYF. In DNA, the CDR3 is TGTGCCTGGGGCCCGGAGAATACGCAGTATTTT.

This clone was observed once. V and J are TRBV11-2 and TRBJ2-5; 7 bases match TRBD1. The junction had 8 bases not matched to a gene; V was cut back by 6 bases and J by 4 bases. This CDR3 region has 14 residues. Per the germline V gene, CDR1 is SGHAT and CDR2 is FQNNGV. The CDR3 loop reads CASRQGQLGETQYF. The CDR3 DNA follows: TGTGCCAGCAGACAGGGGCAATTGGGAGAGACCCAGTACTTC.

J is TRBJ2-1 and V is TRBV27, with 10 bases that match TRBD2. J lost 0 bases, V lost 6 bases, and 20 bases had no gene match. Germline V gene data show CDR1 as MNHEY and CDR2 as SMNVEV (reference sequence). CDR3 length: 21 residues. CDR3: CASRPGLAQSPSWGSYNEQFF. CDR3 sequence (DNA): TGTGCCAGCAGGCCGGGACTAGCGCAATCCCCATCTTGGGGCTCCTACAATGAGCAGTTCTTC.

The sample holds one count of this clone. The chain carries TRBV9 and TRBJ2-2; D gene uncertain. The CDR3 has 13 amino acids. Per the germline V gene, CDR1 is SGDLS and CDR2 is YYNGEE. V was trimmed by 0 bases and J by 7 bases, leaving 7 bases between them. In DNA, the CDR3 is TGTGCCAGCAGCGTAGCTGGAGACGGGGAGCTGTTTTTT. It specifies CASSVAGDGELFF.

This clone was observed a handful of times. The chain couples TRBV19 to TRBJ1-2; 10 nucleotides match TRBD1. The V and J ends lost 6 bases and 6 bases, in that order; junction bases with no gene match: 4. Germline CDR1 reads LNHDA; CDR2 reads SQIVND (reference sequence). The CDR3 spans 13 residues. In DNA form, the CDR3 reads TGTGCCAGTAGCGACAGGGGGCTTGATGGCTACACCTTC. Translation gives CASSDRGLDGYTF.

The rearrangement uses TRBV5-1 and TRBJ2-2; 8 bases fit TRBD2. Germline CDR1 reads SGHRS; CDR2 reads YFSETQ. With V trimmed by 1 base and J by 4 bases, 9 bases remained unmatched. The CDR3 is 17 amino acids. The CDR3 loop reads CASSLLAGGGSTGELFF. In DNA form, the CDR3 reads TGCGCCAGCAGCTTGCTTGCGGGAGGCGGGAGCACCGGGGAGCTGTTTTTT.

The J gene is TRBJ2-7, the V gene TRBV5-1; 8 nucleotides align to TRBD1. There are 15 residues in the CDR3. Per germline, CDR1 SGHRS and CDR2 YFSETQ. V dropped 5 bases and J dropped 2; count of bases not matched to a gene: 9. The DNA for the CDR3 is TGCGCCAGCAGAGCCCTTGACAGGGGAACCTACGAGCAGTACTTC. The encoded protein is CASRALDRGTYEQYF.

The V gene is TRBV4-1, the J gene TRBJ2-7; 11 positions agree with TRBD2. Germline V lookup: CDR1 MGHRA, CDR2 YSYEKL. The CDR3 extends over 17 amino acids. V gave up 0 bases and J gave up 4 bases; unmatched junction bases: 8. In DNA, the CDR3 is TGCGCCAGCAGCCAAGAATCTTTAGCGGGAGGGTGGTACGAGCAGTACTTC. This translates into CASSQESLAGGWYEQYF.

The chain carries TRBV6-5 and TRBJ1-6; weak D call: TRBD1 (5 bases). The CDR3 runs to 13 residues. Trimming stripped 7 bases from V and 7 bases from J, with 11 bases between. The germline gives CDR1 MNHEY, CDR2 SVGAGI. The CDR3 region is CASMQGRNSPLHF. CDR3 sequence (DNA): TGTGCCAGCATGCAGGGTCGAAATTCACCCCTCCACTTT.

The CDR3 DNA reads TGTGCCAGCAGTTATCTTTCGCCAGGTGAAGCTTTCTTT. This translates into CASSYLSPGEAFF. The chain uses TRBV6-5 and TRBJ1-1; D call uncertain. V was clipped by 3 bases and J by 7 bases, with 12 bases between them. The CDR3 has 13 residues. Germline V gives CDR1 MNHEY, CDR2 SVGAGI.

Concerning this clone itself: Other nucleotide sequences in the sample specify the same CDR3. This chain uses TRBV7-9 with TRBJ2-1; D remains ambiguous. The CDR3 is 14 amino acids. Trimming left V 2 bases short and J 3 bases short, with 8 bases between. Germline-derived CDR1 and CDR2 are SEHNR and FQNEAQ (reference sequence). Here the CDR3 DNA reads TGTGCCAGCAGCTTAAGTGCTAACTACAATGAGCAGTTCTTC. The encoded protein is CASSLSANYNEQFF.

In nucleotides, the CDR3 is TGTGCCAGCAGCAAGGAACAGTTCACTGAAGCTTTCTTT. This gives the protein CASSKEQFTEAFF. This chain joins TRBV7-9 and TRBJ1-1; D call uncertain. This CDR3 contains 13 residues. Looked up from germline, CDR1 is SEHNR and CDR2 is FQNEAQ (reference sequence). Trimming pared 5 bases from V and 4 bases from J, leaving 11 bases between.

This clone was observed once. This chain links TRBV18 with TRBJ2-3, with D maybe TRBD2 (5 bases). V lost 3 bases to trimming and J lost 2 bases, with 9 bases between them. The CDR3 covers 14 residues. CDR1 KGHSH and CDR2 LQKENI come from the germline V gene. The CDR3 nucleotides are TGTGCCAGCTCACCTCGACGGGACACAGATACGCAGTATTTT. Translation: CASSPRRDTDTQYF. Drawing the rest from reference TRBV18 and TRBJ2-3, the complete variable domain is NAGVMQNPRHLVRRRGQEARLRCSPMKGHSHVYWYRQLPEEGLKFMVYLQKENIIDESGMPKERFSAEFPKEGPSILRIQQVVRGDSAAYFCASSPRRDTDTQYFGPGTRLTVL.

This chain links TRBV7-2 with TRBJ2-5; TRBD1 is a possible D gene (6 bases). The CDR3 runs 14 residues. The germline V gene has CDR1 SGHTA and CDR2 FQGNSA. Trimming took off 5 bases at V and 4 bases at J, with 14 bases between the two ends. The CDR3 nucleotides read TGTGCCAGCAGCAAAGGGACAACCCCAGAGACCCAGTACTTC. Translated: CASSKGTTPETQYF.

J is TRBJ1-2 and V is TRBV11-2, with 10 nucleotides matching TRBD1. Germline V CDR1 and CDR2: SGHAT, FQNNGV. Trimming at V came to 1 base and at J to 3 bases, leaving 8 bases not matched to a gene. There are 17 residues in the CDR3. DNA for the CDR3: TGTGCCAGCAGCTTAGCCCTGACAGGGGGCGAGGACTATGGCTACACCTTC. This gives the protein CASSLALTGGEDYGYTF. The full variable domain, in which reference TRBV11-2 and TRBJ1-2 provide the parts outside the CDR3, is EAGVAQSPRYKIIEKRQSVAFWCNPISGHATLYWYQQILGQGPKLLIQFQNNGVVDDSQLPKDRFSAERLKGVDSTLKIQPAKLEDSAVYLCASSLALTGGEDYGYTFGSGTRLTVV.

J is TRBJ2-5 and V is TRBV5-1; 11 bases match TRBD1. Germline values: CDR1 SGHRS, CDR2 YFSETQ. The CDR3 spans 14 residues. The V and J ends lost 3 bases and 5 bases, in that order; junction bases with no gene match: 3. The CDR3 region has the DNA TGCGCCAGCAGCTGGGGACAGGGGGAGGAGACCCAGTACTTC. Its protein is CASSWGQGEETQYF. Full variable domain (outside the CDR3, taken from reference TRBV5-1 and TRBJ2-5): KAGVTQTPRYLIKTRGQQVTLSCSPISGHRSVSWYQQTPGQGLQFLFEYFSETQRNKGNFPGRFSGRQFSNSRSEMNVSTLELGDSALYLCASSWGQGEETQYFGPGTRLLVL.

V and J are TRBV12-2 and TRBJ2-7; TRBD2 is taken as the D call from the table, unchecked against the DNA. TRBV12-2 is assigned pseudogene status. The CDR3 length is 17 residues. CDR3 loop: CASRFRVNSGRACEQYF. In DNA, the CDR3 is TGTGCAAGTCGCTTCCGGGTGAATAGCGGGAGGGCCTGCGAGCAGTACTTC.

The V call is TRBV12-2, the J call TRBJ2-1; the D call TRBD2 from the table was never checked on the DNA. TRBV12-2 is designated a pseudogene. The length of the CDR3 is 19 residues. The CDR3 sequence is CASRLASFLSGRAPNEQFF. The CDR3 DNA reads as TGTGCAAGTCGCTTAGCCTCATTTCTTAGCGGGAGGGCCCCCAATGAGCAGTTCTTC.

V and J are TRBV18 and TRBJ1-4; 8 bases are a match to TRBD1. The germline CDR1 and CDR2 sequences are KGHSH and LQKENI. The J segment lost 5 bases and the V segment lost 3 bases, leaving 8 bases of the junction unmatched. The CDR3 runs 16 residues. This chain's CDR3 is CASSPAPGTGNEKLFF. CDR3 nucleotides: TGTGCCAGCTCACCCGCACCCGGGACAGGAAATGAAAAACTGTTTTTT.

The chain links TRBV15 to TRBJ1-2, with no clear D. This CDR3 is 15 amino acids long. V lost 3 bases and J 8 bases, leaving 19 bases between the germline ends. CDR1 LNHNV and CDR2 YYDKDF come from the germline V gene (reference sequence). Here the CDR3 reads CATSRYLEEAAGYTF. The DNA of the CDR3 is TGTGCCACCAGCAGGTACCTGGAAGAGGCGGCCGGCTACACCTTC.

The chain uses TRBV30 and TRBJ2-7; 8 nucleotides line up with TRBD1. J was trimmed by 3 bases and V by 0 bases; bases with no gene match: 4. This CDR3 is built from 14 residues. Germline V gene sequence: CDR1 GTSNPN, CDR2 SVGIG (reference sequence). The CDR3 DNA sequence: TGTGCCTGGAGTGTGACAACAGGGGGCTACGAGCAGTACTTC. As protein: CAWSVTTGGYEQYF.

Written as DNA, the CDR3 is TGTGCCAGCAGTGAGATTTTGGCAGGGCCGTATGGCTACACCTTC. Its protein product is CASSEILAGPYGYTF. The chain is built from TRBV6-1 and TRBJ1-2; D is perhaps TRBD1 (5 bases). V gave up 3 bases and J gave up 5 bases, with 16 bases separating them. The CDR3 is made up of 15 amino acids. The germline gives CDR1 MNHNS, CDR2 SASEGT.

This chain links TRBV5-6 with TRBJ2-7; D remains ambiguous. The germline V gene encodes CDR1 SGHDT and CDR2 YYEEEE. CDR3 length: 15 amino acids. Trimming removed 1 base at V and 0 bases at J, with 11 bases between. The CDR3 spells CASSLLQVSSYEQYF. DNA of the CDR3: TGTGCCAGCAGCTTGCTCCAGGTGAGCTCCTACGAGCAGTACTTC.

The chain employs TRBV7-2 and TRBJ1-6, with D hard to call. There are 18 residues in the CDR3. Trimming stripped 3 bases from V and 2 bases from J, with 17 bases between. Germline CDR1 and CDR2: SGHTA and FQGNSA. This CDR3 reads CASSFSWAARPYNSPLHF. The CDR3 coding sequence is TGTGCCAGCAGCTTTTCATGGGCCGCAAGACCCTATAATTCACCCCTCCACTTT.

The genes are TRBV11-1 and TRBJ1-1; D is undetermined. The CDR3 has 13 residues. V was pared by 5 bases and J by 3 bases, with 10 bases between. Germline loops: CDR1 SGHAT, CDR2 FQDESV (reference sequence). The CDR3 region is CASSPLEDTEAFF. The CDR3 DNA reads TGTGCCAGCAGCCCCCTCGAGGACACTGAAGCTTTCTTT.

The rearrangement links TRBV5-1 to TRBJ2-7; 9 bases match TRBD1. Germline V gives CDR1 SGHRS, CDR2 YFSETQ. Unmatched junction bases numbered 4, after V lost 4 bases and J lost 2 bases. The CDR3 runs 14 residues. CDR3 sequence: CASSIRQGAYEQYF. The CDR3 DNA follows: TGCGCCAGCAGCATAAGACAGGGGGCCTACGAGCAGTACTTC.

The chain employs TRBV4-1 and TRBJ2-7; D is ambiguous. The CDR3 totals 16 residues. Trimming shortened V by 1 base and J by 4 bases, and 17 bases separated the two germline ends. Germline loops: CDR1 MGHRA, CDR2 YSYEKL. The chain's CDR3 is CASSQGERITTYEQYF. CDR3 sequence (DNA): TGCGCCAGCAGCCAAGGTGAGAGAATTACTACGTACGAGCAGTACTTC.